This T cell receptor beta chain was captured in a study of blood T cell repertoires in COVID-19. The repertoire was sequenced with immunoSEQ multiplex PCR; TCRdb's copy has only in-frame clones and lacks some. The table lists about 270,000 clones, around 90% of them singletons, with under 3% in the top ten. The sequenced sample was PBMCs or T cells enriched from blood (not recorded which). This clonotype was sampled from a woman in her thirties or forties with acute COVID-19.

CDR3 residues: CASSQSPGGRDTQYF. The CDR3 DNA is TGTGCCAGCTCACAGTCCCCCGGGGGTCGGGATACGCAGTATTTT. This chain joins TRBV18 and TRBJ2-3; perhaps TRBD2 as D (6 bases). The CDR3 covers 15 residues. The V gene's germline CDR1 is KGHSH and CDR2 LQKENI. With 4 bases removed from V and 6 bases from J, the gap between germline ends came to 17 bases.